Following are 25 T cell receptor beta chains from one sample sequenced in a study of cytomegalovirus exposure and HLA in healthy donors (dated by TCRdb to the late 2010s). Library preparation employed the immunoSEQ multiplex PCR assay. The multiplex PCR relied on a mix of 60 forward primers for TCR Vbeta segments and 13 reverse primers for TCR Jbeta segments. The source is immuneACCESS, and TCRdb retained only in-frame sequences with V and J called. Part of the clones is not carried over; for the studies checked, unresolved V genes explain less than half of this, and the remainder is unexplained. This sample comprises some 120,000 clones, less than 75% of them detected only once. Together, the top ten hold less than 2.5% of the sample. Source material: PBMCs. The receptors shown here come from a woman aged 35 to 49 in good health and CMV-seropositive.

V usage is TRBV19 and J usage is TRBJ2-7, with 10 bases that match TRBD1. The CDR3 length is 14 residues. V was clipped by 8 bases and J by 5 bases; unmatched bases: 9. Germline assignment: CDR1 LNHDA and CDR2 SQIVND (reference sequence). CDR3 loop: CASAPGQGMNEQYF. As DNA, the CDR3 is TGTGCCAGTGCACCGGGACAGGGGATGAACGAGCAGTACTTC.

The sample holds a few counts of this clone. The V and J genes are TRBV6-5 and TRBJ2-7; D is perhaps TRBD1 (6 bases). V gave up 3 bases and J gave up 3 bases, with 18 bases separating them. The germline V gene encodes CDR1 MNHEY and CDR2 SVGAGI. This CDR3 is built from 16 residues. CDR3 sequence: CASSYGTSSGLYEQYF. CDR3 bases: TGTGCCAGCAGTTATGGGACATCGAGTGGTCTCTACGAGCAGTACTTC.

The chain employs TRBV5-1 and TRBJ2-5; D might be TRBD2 (6 bases). The V gene's germline CDR1 is SGHRS and CDR2 YFSETQ. V lost 3 bases, J lost 2 bases, and 17 bases lay in between. CDR3 length: 16 residues. The CDR3 DNA reads TGCGCCAGCAGCTCAACTCGACTAGTCCCACAAGAGACCCAGTACTTC. Protein: CASSSTRLVPQETQYF. The full variable domain, its missing parts supplied by reference TRBV5-1 and TRBJ2-5, is KAGVTQTPRYLIKTRGQQVTLSCSPISGHRSVSWYQQTPGQGLQFLFEYFSETQRNKGNFPGRFSGRQFSNSRSEMNVSTLELGDSALYLCASSSTRLVPQETQYFGPGTRLLVL.

Only a few counts were recorded for this clone. This sequence joins TRBV28 and TRBJ2-1; D uncertain. Germline CDR1 MDHEN, CDR2 SYDVKM. The CDR3 contains 14 residues. The V end was cut by 6 bases, the J end by 3 bases, with 12 bases between. Here the CDR3 DNA reads TGTGCCAGCAGCCAGACATTTGACTACAATGAGCAGTTCTTC. This encodes CASSQTFDYNEQFF.

This rearrangement joins TRBV30 to TRBJ2-2, with 8 bases matching TRBD2. This CDR3 has 15 residues. The V and J ends lost 5 bases and 3 bases, in that order; junction bases with no gene match: 8. CDR1 is GTSNPN and CDR2 is SVGIG in the germline V gene (reference sequence). CDR3 bases: TGTGCCTGGGGGGGGCGGACTAGCCACACCGGGGAGCTGTTTTTT. This sequence encodes CAWGGRTSHTGELFF.

The gene calls are TRBV29-1 and TRBJ1-1; D gene unclear. In germline, CDR1 is SQVTM, CDR2 ANQGSEA. The CDR3 covers 11 residues. V was shortened by 6 bases and J by 4 bases, with 9 bases between the two germline ends. The DNA of the CDR3 is TGCAGCGTCCTCAGGTCCACTGAAGCTTTCTTT. Its protein is CSVLRSTEAFF.

CDR3 region: CASTYSKNTEAFF. CDR3 bases: TGTGCCAGTACCTACAGTAAGAACACTGAAGCTTTCTTT. The chain uses TRBV19 and TRBJ1-1; D remains unclear. The V gene's germline CDR1 is LNHDA and CDR2 SQIVND (reference sequence). This CDR3 contains 13 residues. The V end lost 7 bases, the J end lost 1 base, and 10 bases lay between the germline ends.

This chain joins TRBV5-1 and TRBJ2-7; 12 bases map to TRBD2. From germline, CDR1 is SGHRS and CDR2 YFSETQ. The CDR3 is 16 amino acids. With 0 bases clipped from V and 3 bases from J, the junction kept 4 bases outside the gene matches. The CDR3, as DNA: TGCGCCAGCAGCTTGGTACCGGGACTAGCGGGCTACGAGCAGTACTTC. Translating it yields CASSLVPGLAGYEQYF.

A note on this clone: This sample includes further DNA sequences coding for the same CDR3. V and J are TRBV5-1 and TRBJ2-5, with D possibly matching TRBD2 (6 bases). Trimming removed 0 bases from V and 2 bases from J, with 11 bases in between. Germline CDR1 and CDR2: SGHRS and YFSETQ. This CDR3 comprises 15 residues. The CDR3: CASSLAAGLQETQYF. CDR3 DNA: TGCGCCAGCAGCTTGGCGGCGGGGTTACAAGAGACCCAGTACTTC.

This clone was recorded a few times. The gene calls are TRBV6-4 and TRBJ2-6; D is ambiguous. Germline lookup yields CDR1 MRHNA and CDR2 SNTAGT. CDR3 length equals 14 residues. Trimming took off 6 bases at V and 1 base at J, with 7 bases between the two ends. CDR3 sequence (DNA): TGTGCCAGCAGCGCCGGGTCTGGGGCCAACGTCCTGACTTTC. Residues: CASSAGSGANVLTF.

The chain has TRBV10-3 and TRBJ2-3; D gene uncertain. The CDR3 has 14 amino acids. With 5 bases removed from V and 1 base from J, the gap between germline ends came to 10 bases. Germline CDR1 reads ENHRY; CDR2 reads SYGVKD. The CDR3 spells CAISMSDGTDTQYF. In DNA form, the CDR3 reads TGTGCCATCAGTATGAGCGACGGCACAGATACGCAGTATTTT.

The chain combines TRBV29-1 with TRBJ2-1, with 8 positions matching TRBD2. The CDR3 covers 15 residues. Germline lookup yields CDR1 SQVTM and CDR2 ANQGSEA. The V segment lost 1 base and the J segment 0 bases; nucleotides outside the gene matches: 2. The CDR3 nucleotides are TGCAGCGTTGAAGGCGGGGGGAGCTCCTACAATGAGCAGTTCTTC. Protein product: CSVEGGGSSYNEQFF.

The rearrangement uses TRBV5-1 and TRBJ2-5; D ambiguous. The ends were cut back, 0 bases at V and 2 bases at J, with 8 bases in the middle. Germline V gene sequence: CDR1 SGHRS, CDR2 YFSETQ. The CDR3 runs 14 residues. DNA of the CDR3: TGCGCCAGCAGCTTGGGTGCCAGACAAGAGACCCAGTACTTC. It specifies CASSLGARQETQYF.

The V and J genes are TRBV7-2 and TRBJ1-1, with a weak D call TRBD1 (5 bases). The CDR3 spans 15 residues. Germline assignment: CDR1 SGHTA and CDR2 FQGNSA. The ends were cut back, 5 bases at V and 0 bases at J, with 13 bases in the middle. The CDR3 bases are TGTGCCAGCAGCGCAGGACACCTACTGAACACTGAAGCTTTCTTT. This gives the protein CASSAGHLLNTEAFF.

The genes are TRBV7-9 and TRBJ1-4, with TRBD1 identical over 7 bases. The V gene end was trimmed by 1 base and the J gene end by 5 bases; junction bases not matched to a gene: 4. The CDR3 totals 15 residues. Germline lookup yields CDR1 SEHNR and CDR2 FQNEAQ (reference sequence). The CDR3 coding sequence is TGTGCCAGCAGCTTAGGGGGGACAGCAAATGAAAAACTGTTTTTT. Translated: CASSLGGTANEKLFF.

This clone has more than one count but fewer than ten. The chain carries TRBV19 and TRBJ1-5; 9 bases match TRBD1. The CDR3 contains 15 residues. Germline-derived CDR1 and CDR2 are LNHDA and SQIVND (reference sequence). The V segment lost 2 bases and the J segment 6 bases; nucleotides outside the gene matches: 5. The CDR3, as DNA: TGTGCCAGTAGTATAACGGGACAGGGAGGTCAGCCCCAGCATTTT. Its protein is CASSITGQGGQPQHF.

The genes are TRBV7-2 and TRBJ2-1; 8 bases align to TRBD2. Germline V gives CDR1 SGHTA, CDR2 FQGNSA. Germline trimming cut 6 bases from V and 0 bases from J; bases unmatched to any gene: 10. The CDR3 sequence is 17 residues long. CDR3 amino acids: CASSFRERESSYNEQFF. CDR3 nucleotide sequence: TGTGCCAGCAGTTTCCGCGAGCGGGAGTCCTCCTACAATGAGCAGTTCTTC.

This chain connects TRBV28 to TRBJ2-3, with D perhaps matching TRBD2 (5 bases). The CDR3 has 13 amino acids. Trimming removed 11 bases at V and 4 bases at J, with 16 bases between. Germline V gene lookup returns CDR1 MDHEN and CDR2 SYDVKM. The CDR3 here is CACQEERADTQYF. The CDR3 DNA reads as TGTGCCTGCCAGGAAGAGAGGGCAGATACGCAGTATTTT.

CDR3 protein: CATSRDLRASGRTTYEQYF. Written as DNA, the CDR3 is TGTGCCACCAGCAGAGATCTTCGGGCTAGCGGGAGGACCACCTACGAGCAGTACTTC. This sequence joins TRBV15 and TRBJ2-7; 11 bases are a match to TRBD2. J gave up 2 bases and V 0 bases, and 12 bases lay outside the gene matches. This CDR3 has 19 residues. Germline V gene data show CDR1 as LNHNV and CDR2 as YYDKDF (reference sequence).

V and J are TRBV14 and TRBJ2-1; 13 bases are a match to TRBD2. V shed 5 bases, J shed 0 bases, and the junction held 7 bases outside the gene matches. Germline CDR1 reads SGHDN; CDR2 reads FVKESK. The CDR3 contains 18 residues. For the CDR3, the DNA is TGTGCCAGCAGCTATGGGACTAGCGGGAAAAGCTCCTACAATGAGCAGTTCTTC. It is translated as CASSYGTSGKSSYNEQFF.

This clone was counted once. The chain couples TRBV6-5 to TRBJ2-3; the D gene is possibly TRBD2 (6 bases). CDR3 length equals 13 residues. Per germline, CDR1 MNHEY and CDR2 SVGAGI. V lost 4 bases and J 3 bases, leaving 8 bases between the germline ends. The CDR3 DNA reads TGTGCCAGCAGTTGGGGAGGTACAGATACGCAGTATTTT. It specifies CASSWGGTDTQYF.

The chain joins TRBV4-2 to TRBJ2-7; weak D call: TRBD1 (6 bases). Germline V gene lookup returns CDR1 LGHNA and CDR2 YNFKEQ. The CDR3 spans 15 residues. Trimming pared 0 bases from V and 2 bases from J, leaving 11 bases between. CDR3: CASSQDGTSAYEQYF. The CDR3 DNA sequence: TGTGCCAGCAGCCAAGATGGGACATCAGCCTACGAGCAGTACTTC.

In its sample, this clone was seen a few times. This sequence joins TRBV18 and TRBJ2-5, with a possible D match to TRBD1 (6 bases). CDR3 size: 15 residues. Trimming removed 6 bases from V and 5 bases from J, with 19 bases in between. Looked up from germline, CDR1 is KGHSH and CDR2 is LQKENI. The CDR3 bases are TGTGCCAGCTCCCAAACCGGGACACCGGGCGAGACCCAGTACTTC. Protein sequence: CASSQTGTPGETQYF.

About this clone itself: This same CDR3 is encoded by further DNA sequences in the sample. V usage is TRBV5-1 and J usage is TRBJ1-1; D is possibly TRBD1 (5 bases). The CDR3 totals 14 residues. Germline CDR1 reads SGHRS; CDR2 reads YFSETQ. Trimming took off 1 base at V and 0 bases at J, with 7 bases between the two ends. CDR3 nucleotide sequence: TGCGCCAGCAGCTTGACAGGTATGAACACTGAAGCTTTCTTT. Translated: CASSLTGMNTEAFF.

The chain employs TRBV10-3 and TRBJ1-4; D is possibly TRBD1 (5 bases). Germline values: CDR1 ENHRY, CDR2 SYGVKD. The CDR3 consists of 13 residues. V lost 8 bases and J lost 9, with 16 bases in between. The CDR3: CAISDTGLQKLFF. The DNA for the CDR3 is TGTGCCATCTCGGACACTGGGTTGCAAAAACTGTTTTTT.